One and the same sample provided the 18 T cell receptor beta chains below, sequenced in a study of blood T cell repertoires in COVID-19. Measured with immunoSEQ multiplex PCR; TCRdb has only the in-frame clones, and not every one. The sample holds over 90,000 clones, 80% to 90% seen once. What was sequenced was peripheral blood. The receptor set was obtained from an older woman with acute or convalescent COVID-19.

The chain has TRBV5-1 and TRBJ2-1, with 10 bases identical to TRBD2. The length of the CDR3 is 20 residues. Germline CDR1 and CDR2: SGHRS and YFSETQ. Trimming cost V 0 bases and J 1 base; bases outside gene matches: 13. CDR3: CASSLAGVASGSRSYNEQFF. The CDR3 DNA is TGCGCCAGCAGCTTGGCGGGGGTGGCTAGCGGGAGCCGATCCTACAATGAGCAGTTCTTC.

This chain uses TRBV4-2 with TRBJ2-1, with D hard to call. With 1 base removed from V and 5 bases from J, the gap between germline ends came to 9 bases. The CDR3 length is 14 residues. From germline, CDR1 is LGHNA and CDR2 YNFKEQ. The CDR3 DNA sequence: TGTGCCAGCAGCCAAGTAGCTCCCAACAATGAGCAGTTCTTC. Encoded protein: CASSQVAPNNEQFF.

CDR3 loop: CASRPSDVSNQPQHF. In DNA, the CDR3 is TGTGCCAGCAGGCCATCAGATGTAAGCAATCAGCCCCAGCATTTT. The chain uses TRBV6-5 and TRBJ1-5; D gene uncertain. V shed 6 bases and J shed 1 base, with 13 bases lying between them. The CDR3 has 15 residues. CDR1 is MNHEY and CDR2 is SVGAGI in the germline V gene.

In the case of this clone: An end of the junction differs from the germline gene, which may be a read error. This sequence joins TRBV24-1 and TRBJ2-2; D remains ambiguous. Germline CDR1 and CDR2: KGHDR and SFDVKD. The CDR3 length is 13 residues. The CDR3 region has the DNA TGTGCCACCAGTGATCCCGTTAATCGCGGTCTTTATTTT. Its translation is CATSDPVNRGLYF.

The chain employs TRBV27 and TRBJ2-1; 13 bases fit TRBD2. The germline gives CDR1 MNHEY, CDR2 SMNVEV (reference sequence). The CDR3 length is 17 residues. V dropped 5 bases and J dropped 7; count of bases not matched to a gene: 11. The chain's CDR3 is CASSLRVLAGGLNEQFF. The CDR3 DNA sequence: TGTGCCAGCAGTCTCCGCGTACTAGCGGGAGGGCTGAATGAGCAGTTCTTC.

The table lists this clone with a count of one. The chain recombines TRBV28 with TRBJ2-3; 7 bases are shared with TRBD2. This CDR3 contains 15 residues. The germline CDR1 and CDR2 sequences are MDHEN and SYDVKM. V lost 2 bases to trimming and J lost 1 base; unmatched junction nucleotides: 3. CDR3 sequence reads: CASSLPLAGTDTQYF. CDR3 DNA: TGTGCCAGCAGTTTACCCCTAGCGGGCACAGATACGCAGTATTTT.

This clone was picked up one time. This sequence joins TRBV7-9 and TRBJ1-2, with a tentative D call TRBD1 (5 bases). The CDR3 consists of 13 residues. V was clipped by 2 bases and J by 8 bases, with 12 bases between them. Germline CDR1 SEHNR, CDR2 FQNEAQ (reference sequence). Here the CDR3 DNA reads TGTGCCAGCAGCTTAAGTCAGGGTGAAGGCTACACCTTC. Translating it yields CASSLSQGEGYTF.

The CDR3: CASMGDRLSGNTIYF. In nucleotides, the CDR3 is TGTGCCAGCATGGGGGACAGGCTATCTGGAAACACCATATATTTT. The chain links TRBV28 to TRBJ1-3; 8 nucleotides agree with TRBD1. The CDR3 contains 15 residues. CDR1 is MDHEN and CDR2 is SYDVKM in the germline V gene. V shed 7 bases, J shed 1 base, and the junction held 6 bases outside the gene matches.

The chain combines TRBV6-6 with TRBJ1-2, with 7 positions matching TRBD1. The germline V gene has CDR1 MNHNY and CDR2 SVGAGI (reference sequence). This CDR3 has 13 residues. The ends lost 6 bases at V and 4 bases at J; junction bases unmatched: 5. CDR3 nucleotide sequence: TGTGCCAGCAGCCGCGGGGACAGCTATGGCTACACCTTC. Amino acid sequence: CASSRGDSYGYTF.

A few counts support this clone. The gene calls are TRBV19 and TRBJ2-1; TRBD1 aligns across 7 bases. Germline CDR1 is LNHDA and CDR2 is SQIVND (reference sequence). The CDR3 length is 16 residues. The ends lost 5 bases at V and 9 bases at J; junction bases unmatched: 16. In DNA, the CDR3 is TGTGCCAGTAGTCCCCTCGACAGGGCCTCGGATGGTGAGCAGTTCTTC. It encodes CASSPLDRASDGEQFF.

The rearrangement links TRBV7-9 to TRBJ1-1, with TRBD1 as a possible D gene (6 bases). The germline V and J ends were trimmed by 6 bases and 0 bases, with 14 bases remaining between them. The CDR3 length is 15 residues. Germline loops: CDR1 SEHNR, CDR2 FQNEAQ (reference sequence). The CDR3 DNA reads TGTGCCAGCAGTCATAACAGGGCTTTGAACACTGAAGCTTTCTTT. Encoded protein: CASSHNRALNTEAFF.

V is TRBV28 and J is TRBJ1-5; 9 nucleotides align to TRBD1. CDR1 MDHEN and CDR2 SYDVKM come from the germline V gene. V was pared by 6 bases and J by 4 bases, with 7 bases of the junction left unmatched. The CDR3 is 15 residues long. For the CDR3, the DNA is TGTGCCAGCAGGACAGGGGGTCGTGGTAATCAGCCCCAGCATTTT. Its protein is CASRTGGRGNQPQHF. The complete variable domain, with remaining parts taken from reference TRBV28 and TRBJ1-5, reads DVKVTQSSRYLVKRTGEKVFLECVQDMDHENMFWYRQDPGLGLRLIYFSYDVKMKEKGDIPEGYSVSREKKERFSLILESASTNQTSMYLCASRTGGRGNQPQHFGDGTRLSIL.

V gene TRBV10-2 combines with J gene TRBJ1-5, with a tentative D call TRBD1 (6 bases). Germline lookup yields CDR1 WSHSY and CDR2 SAAADI. V lost 11 bases and J lost 7, with 24 bases in between. This CDR3 region has 15 residues. The CDR3, as DNA: TGCGCCTTCAAACAGGGCAGGGGCTTTGCCCAGCCCCAGCATTTT. Encoded protein: CAFKQGRGFAQPQHF.

The sample holds one count of this clone. The chain employs TRBV24-1 and TRBJ2-7, with TRBD1 matching 8 bases. The CDR3 length is 14 residues. CDR1 KGHDR and CDR2 SFDVKD come from the germline V gene. After removal of 4 bases from V and 3 bases from J, the junction contained 4 bases not matched to a gene. The CDR3 bases are TGTGCCACCAGTGAGGACAGGGTAATCTACGAGCAGTACTTC. This translates into CATSEDRVIYEQYF.

The rearrangement uses TRBV19 and TRBJ1-1, with a weak D call TRBD1 (6 bases). V shed 4 bases and J shed 5 bases, with 17 bases lying between them. The germline V gene encodes CDR1 LNHDA and CDR2 SQIVND (reference sequence). The length of the CDR3 is 15 residues. The CDR3 region has the DNA TGTGCCAGTAGTACCGACAGGATTGGGGGAACTGAAGCTTTCTTT. Protein product: CASSTDRIGGTEAFF. The full variable domain, in which reference TRBV19 and TRBJ1-1 provide the parts outside the CDR3, is DGGITQSPKYLFRKEGQNVTLSCEQNLNHDAMYWYRQDPGQGLRLIYYSQIVNDFQKGDIAEGYSVSREKKESFPLTVTSAQKNPTAFYLCASSTDRIGGTEAFFGQGTRLTVV.

The chain has TRBV7-3 and TRBJ2-5, with 7 bases fitting TRBD1. The J call is uncertain, as TRBJ2-7 better fits the DNA end. The length of the CDR3 is 15 residues. Germline CDR1 is SGHTA and CDR2 is FQGTGA. CDR3: CASSLRQGPNYEQYF. CDR3 nucleotides: TGTGCCAGCAGCTTACGACAGGGACCTAACTACGAGCAGTACTTC.

V and J are TRBV7-3 and TRBJ1-1; no definite D call. This CDR3 spans 13 amino acids. The germline gives CDR1 SGHTA, CDR2 FQGTGA. Trimming took off 3 bases at V and 0 bases at J, with 5 bases between the two ends. CDR3 sequence reads: CASSFGMNTEAFF. CDR3 coding DNA: TGTGCCAGCAGCTTCGGGATGAACACTGAAGCTTTCTTT.

This clone was observed once. The J gene is TRBJ1-5, the V gene TRBV5-1, with D possibly matching TRBD1 (5 bases). Trimming shortened V by 0 bases and J by 5 bases, and 9 bases separated the two germline ends. Per the germline V gene, CDR1 is SGHRS and CDR2 is YFSETQ. The CDR3 runs to 14 residues. The CDR3 region has the DNA TGCGCCAGCAGCTTGGGGGGGGTCCATCAGCCCCAGCATTTT. Its translation is CASSLGGVHQPQHF.